The 30 T cell receptor beta chains below come from one sample, sequenced in a study of human T cells and chemical hapten exposure. MiXCR was run by TCRdb on the RACE reads, yielding one entry per CDR3 protein. There are 150,000 to 200,000 distinct CDR3 sequences in the sample; about 14% occur only once, and about 1.7% lies in the top ten. The time point here: patch test 1, 2 weeks after DPC sensitization. Treatment: therapeutic diphenylcyclopropenone sensitization with weekly scalp DPC. The sequencing used whole blood, collected in connection with sensitization to the hapten diphenylcyclopropenone (DPC). Receptor source: a woman in her twenties or thirties with alopecia areata. Some clones in this sample may be carry-over from other donors' samples.

This clonotype was seen ten or more times. This rearrangement joins TRBV7-3 to TRBJ2-1; TRBD2 agrees at 13 bases. The germline CDR1 and CDR2 sequences are SGHTA and FQGTGA. CDR3 length: 15 residues. J was trimmed by 7 bases and V by 5 bases; bases with no gene match: 5. The CDR3 nucleotides read TGTGCCAGCAGCCTACGGACTAGCGGGAGAAATGAGCAGTTCTTC. Translated, it gives CASSLRTSGRNEQFF. Full variable domain (outside the CDR3, taken from reference TRBV7-3 and TRBJ2-1): GAGVSQTPSNKVTEKGKYVELRCDPISGHTALYWYRQSLGQGPEFLIYFQGTGAADDSGLPNDRFFAVRPEGSVSTLKIQRTERGDSAVYLCASSLRTSGRNEQFFGPGTRLTVL.

This chain joins TRBV27 and TRBJ2-3, with TRBD1 identical over 7 bases. Germline trimming cut 6 bases from V and 2 bases from J; bases unmatched to any gene: 8. The CDR3 runs to 15 residues. Looked up from germline, CDR1 is MNHEY and CDR2 is SMNVEV (reference sequence). The CDR3 spells CASRKTGSNTDTQYF. As DNA, the CDR3 is TGTGCCAGCAGGAAGACAGGGTCAAACACAGATACGCAGTATTTT.

This clonotype was counted many times. The chain carries TRBV12-3 or TRBV12-4 and TRBJ2-5; D assignment may be TRBD1 or TRBD2 (5 bases each). Trimming removed 6 bases at V and 13 bases at J, with 15 bases between. The CDR3 is 11 amino acids. The CDR3 reads CASSGPGPPYF. CDR3 nucleotide sequence: TGTGCCAGCAGCGGACCGGGACCCCCGTACTTC.

The chain is built from TRBV20-1 and TRBJ2-2; 7 bases fit TRBD2. The V gene's germline CDR1 is DFQATT and CDR2 SNEGSKA (reference sequence). Germline trimming cut 1 base from V and 0 bases from J; bases unmatched to any gene: 5. The CDR3 sequence is 16 residues long. The CDR3 DNA sequence: TGCAGTGCTAGAGCCCCGGGAGGATCGAACACCGGGGAGCTGTTTTTT. This codes for CSARAPGGSNTGELFF.

The rearrangement joins TRBV4-2 to TRBJ2-1, with D possibly being TRBD1 (6 bases). CDR3 length: 16 amino acids. V dropped 0 bases and J dropped 4 bases, with 13 bases sitting between them. Germline loops: CDR1 LGHNA, CDR2 YNFKEQ. CDR3 in DNA: TGTGCCAGCAGCCAAGAATGGAACAGGGTGTACAATGAGCAGTTCTTC. Translated: CASSQEWNRVYNEQFF.

V gene TRBV27 combines with J gene TRBJ2-7, with D perhaps TRBD2 (6 bases). CDR1 MNHEY and CDR2 SMNVEV come from the germline V gene (reference sequence). The V and J ends lost 5 bases and 5 bases respectively, with 16 bases between them. The length of the CDR3 is 14 residues. The chain's CDR3 is CASSRDSKTHEQYF. The DNA of the CDR3 is TGTGCCAGCAGTCGGGACTCTAAGACGCACGAGCAGTACTTC.

At least ten counts were recorded for this clonotype. The chain recombines TRBV29-1 with TRBJ2-5, with TRBD1 matching over 8 bases. This CDR3 spans 12 amino acids. With V trimmed by 6 bases and J by 5 bases, 5 bases remained unmatched. Germline CDR1 reads SQVTM; CDR2 reads ANQGSEA. The CDR3 reads CSVGQGTETQYF. The CDR3 nucleotides are TGCAGCGTCGGACAGGGTACGGAGACCCAGTACTTC.

This chain joins TRBV6-1 and TRBJ1-2; TRBD1 matches at 8 bases. The V gene's germline CDR1 is MNHNS and CDR2 SASEGT. The V segment lost 3 bases and the J segment 4 bases; nucleotides outside the gene matches: 4. The CDR3 consists of 14 residues. The CDR3 DNA reads TGTGCCAGCAGTGATGCGGGACAGGCCTATGGCTACACCTTC. Its protein product is CASSDAGQAYGYTF.

This clonotype was detected many times. The chain combines TRBV19 with TRBJ2-1; 9 positions agree with TRBD2. The CDR3 is 17 residues long. J gave up 5 bases and V 4 bases, and 12 bases lay outside the gene matches. Germline lookup yields CDR1 LNHDA and CDR2 SQIVND (reference sequence). This chain's CDR3 is CASSRPPGTSSDNEQFF. In DNA form, the CDR3 reads TGTGCCAGTAGTAGACCTCCCGGGACTAGCTCTGACAATGAGCAGTTCTTC.

The chain links TRBV12-3 or TRBV12-4 to TRBJ2-7, with 9 bases that match TRBD2. This CDR3 region has 14 residues. Trimming at V came to 6 bases and at J to 5 bases, leaving 8 bases not matched to a gene. This CDR3 reads CASSSSGSLDEQYF. CDR3 nucleotides: TGTGCCAGCAGCAGTAGCGGGAGTTTGGACGAGCAGTACTTC.

This clonotype was observed a few times. The CDR3 reads CASSLAASRSGELFF. DNA for the CDR3: TGTGCCAGCAGCTTAGCAGCAAGCCGATCAGGGGAGCTGTTTTTT. The J gene is TRBJ2-2, the V gene TRBV7-2; D is unresolved. From germline, CDR1 is SGHTA and CDR2 FQGNSA. V was cut by 0 bases and J by 8 bases, with 13 bases left in between. This CDR3 spans 15 amino acids. Based on the CDR3 plus reference TRBV7-2 and TRBJ2-2, the full variable domain is GAGVSQSPSNKVTEKGKDVELRCDPISGHTALYWYRQSLGQGLEFLIYFQGNSAPDKSGLPSDRFSAERTGGSVSTLTIQRTQQEDSAVYLCASSLAASRSGELFFGEGSRLTVL.

This rearrangement joins TRBV28 to TRBJ1-2; D gene ambiguous. Trimming pared 3 bases from V and 5 bases from J, leaving 10 bases between. Germline V gene sequence: CDR1 MDHEN, CDR2 SYDVKM. The CDR3 has 13 amino acids. CDR3 nucleotides: TGTGCCAGCAGTTTCAATCACGGGTATGGCTACACCTTC. Its translation: CASSFNHGYGYTF.

This clonotype has a handful of counts. The chain uses TRBV2 and TRBJ1-2; D is ambiguous. Germline CDR1 SNHLY, CDR2 FYNNEI. The CDR3 length is 12 residues. V was trimmed by 7 bases and J by 2 bases, leaving 8 bases between them. The CDR3 DNA reads as TGTGCCAGCACTGCCGAGAACTATGGCTACACCTTC. Amino acids: CASTAENYGYTF.

The chain uses TRBV2 and TRBJ2-1; the D gene is possibly TRBD1 (6 bases). V lost 7 bases and J lost 7, with 11 bases in between. The V gene's germline CDR1 is SNHLY and CDR2 FYNNEI. There are 12 residues in the CDR3. CDR3 sequence: CASTLDSNEQFF. CDR3 DNA: TGTGCCAGCACCCTGGACAGTAATGAGCAGTTCTTC.

This clonotype was seen more than once but under ten times. This chain uses TRBV6-5 with TRBJ2-5, with TRBD2 matching 8 bases. Trimming cost V 2 bases and J 1 base; bases outside gene matches: 3. Germline CDR1 reads MNHEY; CDR2 reads SVGAGI. The CDR3 loop spans 15 amino acids. CDR3 amino acids: CASSYGGGSQETQYF. The CDR3 DNA sequence: TGTGCCAGCAGTTACGGCGGGGGGAGCCAAGAGACCCAGTACTTC.

This clonotype was recorded at least ten times. V usage is TRBV21-1 and J usage is TRBJ1-3; the D call of TRBD1 is as the table states it, not checked on the DNA. TRBV21-1 represents a pseudogene. The CDR3 is made up of 16 amino acids. The CDR3 DNA is TGTGCCAGCAGCGAACGACAGGGGAGGCCTGGAAACACCATATATTTT. The encoded protein is CASSERQGRPGNTIYF.

The CDR3 nucleotides read TGTGCCAGCAGCTCAATATCCGGGACTAGCGGGAGGGGAGATTACAATGAGCAGTTCTTC. It yields the protein CASSSISGTSGRGDYNEQFF. The V gene is TRBV7-3, the J gene TRBJ2-1, with 16 nucleotides matching TRBD2. After removal of 4 bases from V and 4 bases from J, the junction contained 13 bases not matched to a gene. Germline V gene data show CDR1 as SGHTA and CDR2 as FQGTGA. The CDR3 has 20 residues.

This clonotype has a handful of counts. This sequence joins TRBV9 and TRBJ1-1, with D uncertain. This CDR3 comprises 14 residues. V lost 0 bases and J 1 base, leaving 7 bases between the germline ends. CDR1 and CDR2 (germline): SGDLS, YYNGEE. The CDR3 sequence is CASSVDITNTEAFF. The CDR3, as DNA: TGTGCCAGCAGCGTAGATATAACGAACACTGAAGCTTTCTTT. The full variable domain, with the rest looked up from reference TRBV9 and TRBJ1-1, is DSGVTQTPKHLITATGQRVTLRCSPRSGDLSVYWYQQSLDQGLQFLIQYYNGEERAKGNILERFSAQQFPDLHSELNLSSLELGDSALYFCASSVDITNTEAFFGQGTRLTVV.

The chain employs TRBV9 and TRBJ2-5; TRBD2 matches at 9 bases. Germline V gene sequence: CDR1 SGDLS, CDR2 YYNGEE. The CDR3 has 16 residues. Trimming at V came to 0 bases and at J to 0 bases, leaving 3 bases not matched to a gene. This CDR3 reads CASSVGPSGNQETQYF. The CDR3 nucleotides read TGTGCCAGCAGCGTAGGACCTAGCGGGAACCAAGAGACCCAGTACTTC.

V is TRBV7-2 and J is TRBJ1-2; 11 nucleotides align to TRBD1. Losses at the gene ends were 0 bases for V and 6 bases for J; bases not matched to a gene: 3. CDR1 is SGHTA and CDR2 is FQGNSA in the germline V gene. The CDR3 totals 15 residues. The CDR3 DNA is TGTGCCAGCAGCTTAGCCGGGACAGGGGGTCATGGCTACACCTTC. It is translated as CASSLAGTGGHGYTF.

This clonotype was seen only a few times. The rearrangement links TRBV29-1 to TRBJ2-1; tentatively, D is TRBD2 (6 bases). Germline-derived CDR1 and CDR2 are SQVTM and ANQGSEA. The V end lost 4 bases, the J end lost 4 bases, and 20 bases lay between the germline ends. This CDR3 is 16 amino acids long. CDR3 region: CSVVVGGALRYNEQFF. CDR3 coding DNA: TGCAGCGTTGTAGTTGGCGGGGCTCTTAGGTACAATGAGCAGTTCTTC.

This chain joins TRBV3-1 and TRBJ1-1, with D maybe TRBD1 (6 bases). This CDR3 is 11 amino acids long. Trimming shortened V by 5 bases and J by 6 bases, and 7 bases separated the two germline ends. Germline-derived CDR1 and CDR2 are LGHDT and YNNKEL (reference sequence). CDR3: CASSSGAEAFF. DNA for the CDR3: TGTGCCAGCAGCTCAGGGGCTGAAGCTTTCTTT.

This clonotype came up a few times. The CDR3 reads CASSSGRYEQYF. The CDR3, as DNA: TGTGCCAGCAGTTCTGGGCGTTACGAGCAGTACTTC. This chain links TRBV12-3 or TRBV12-4 with TRBJ2-7; D remains ambiguous. V lost 4 bases, J lost 4 bases, and 8 bases lay in between. This CDR3 is built from 12 residues.

The table lists this clonotype with many counts. The J gene is TRBJ1-1, the V gene TRBV2, with 7 bases fitting TRBD1. The J segment lost 10 bases and the V segment lost 6 bases, leaving 5 bases of the junction unmatched. Germline V gene lookup returns CDR1 SNHLY and CDR2 FYNNEI. The CDR3 is 11 amino acids. Here the CDR3 reads CASRGQIRAFF. The DNA of the CDR3 is TGTGCCAGCAGGGGACAGATACGAGCTTTCTTT.

Only a few counts were recorded for this clonotype. The genes are TRBV2 and TRBJ1-1, with D unclear. CDR3 length: 15 residues. Germline loops: CDR1 SNHLY, CDR2 FYNNEI. Trimming took off 6 bases at V and 1 base at J, with 15 bases between the two ends. The CDR3 region has the DNA TGTGCCAGCAGCGAGTCGACCCGCACGAACACTGAAGCTTTCTTT. Translating it yields CASSESTRTNTEAFF.

This clonotype appeared many times. The chain couples TRBV6-2 or TRBV6-3 to TRBJ1-6, with TRBD1 matching 7 bases. Trimming removed 0 bases from V and 7 bases from J; junction bases left unmatched: 9. Looked up from germline, CDR1 is MNHEY and CDR2 is SVGEGT. The CDR3 spans 17 residues. In DNA form, the CDR3 reads TGTGCCAGCAGTTACTCCACCGGAGGGACAGTGAATTCACCCCTCCACTTT. Its protein is CASSYSTGGTVNSPLHF.

The sample holds many counts of this clonotype. This rearrangement joins TRBV11-2 to TRBJ1-1; no definite D call. Trimming cost V 2 bases and J 2 bases, with 12 bases left between them. The CDR3 sequence is 15 residues long. Per the germline V gene, CDR1 is SGHAT and CDR2 is FQNNGV. The CDR3 nucleotides read TGTGCCAGCAGCTTAATATCTACGCATAACACTGAAGCTTTCTTT. Encoded protein: CASSLISTHNTEAFF.

This clonotype was recorded at least ten times. The chain recombines TRBV13 with TRBJ1-4; no clear D gene. The V end was cut by 3 bases, the J end by 7 bases, with 6 bases between. The CDR3 is 12 residues long. Germline V lookup: CDR1 PRHDT, CDR2 FYEKMQ (reference sequence). For the CDR3, the DNA is TGTGCCAGCAGCTTCGGGTTTGAAAAACTGTTTTTT. This translates into CASSFGFEKLFF.

This chain links TRBV10-1 with TRBJ2-1, with 13 nucleotides matching TRBD2. J was trimmed by 7 bases and V by 6 bases; bases with no gene match: 9. The CDR3 loop spans 16 amino acids. CDR1 is WNHNN and CDR2 is SYGVQD in the germline V gene (reference sequence). The CDR3 region has the DNA TGCGCCAGCAGGGGGACTAGCGGGACCCTAGGGAATGAGCAGTTCTTC. Translating it yields CASRGTSGTLGNEQFF.

There are many counts of this clonotype. The chain carries TRBV2 and TRBJ2-3, with D possibly matching TRBD2 (5 bases). This CDR3 region has 13 residues. Per the germline V gene, CDR1 is SNHLY and CDR2 is FYNNEI. The CDR3 spells CATRPGTTDTQYF. The DNA for the CDR3 is TGTGCTACCCGACCGGGAACCACAGATACGCAGTATTTT. The variable domain in full, with the rest retrieved from reference TRBV2 and TRBJ2-3, is EPEVTQTPSHQVTQMGQEVILRCVPISNHLYFYWYRQILGQKVEFLVSFYNNEISEKSEIFDDQFSVERPDGSNFTLKIRSTKLEDSAMYFCATRPGTTDTQYFGPGTRLTVL.